This TCR beta chain was captured in a study of blood T cell repertoires in COVID-19. Background on the study: T cells, B-cell-depleted T cells, or PBMCs supplied cDNA or gDNA.

In the original analysis: It was from reference gene primer amplification that nucleated cell counts were estimated. Measured with immunoSEQ multiplex PCR; TCRdb has only the in-frame clones, and not every one. D and trimming come from the DNA, and the V and J calls and clone size come from that table. In the table there are approximately 260,000 clones, roughly 82% of which are singletons. From germline, CDR1 is MNHEY and CDR2 SMNVEV (reference sequence). V was cut by 1 base and J by 12 bases, with 21 bases left in between. The CDR3 consists of 15 residues. The TCR originated in a woman older than 75 with active or convalescent COVID-19. The chain uses TRBV27 and TRBJ1-1; D is perhaps TRBD1 (6 bases). Sequencing was performed on peripheral blood. The CDR3 DNA sequence: TGTGCCAGCAGTTTATTCGGGGAGAGGGGGGGCACGACTTTCTTT. Translating it yields CASSLFGERGGTTFF.